This TCR beta chain was retrieved from a study of T cells in Graves' hyperthyroidism and ophthalmopathy. The CDR3 has 12 amino acids. The V gene's germline CDR1 is MNHEY and CDR2 SMNVEV (reference sequence). V was pared by 3 bases and J by 7 bases, with 9 bases between. Thyroid ultrasound and orbital computed tomography, with clinical symptoms and serum thyroxine and TRAb, informed diagnoses. Using 10 ml of fresh peripheral blood, PBMCs were prepared. Researchers took RNA transcripts and amplified the TCR beta CDR3 regions from them. During a first-round RT-PCR of the TCR CDR3, the HTBI primer set was used. TCRdb re-analysed the multiplex PCR reads in MiXCR, keeping a single row per CDR3 protein. The sample carries roughly 750,000 distinct CDR3 sequences, roughly 15% recorded once.

The sequencing input was blood. The chain recombines TRBV27 with TRBJ1-2; D gene uncertain. The sequence derives from a man aged 18-30 years with Graves' hyperthyroidism. This CDR3 is CASSFRGFGYTF. CDR3 in DNA: TGTGCCAGCAGTTTTAGAGGGTTTGGCTACACCTTC.